Included here is one T cell receptor beta chain sequence, with context. No antigen is known for it. Trimming took 6 bases from V and 5 from J, leaving 10 bases between them. This CDR3 has 13 amino acids. In germline, CDR1 is LNHDA, CDR2 SQIVND (reference sequence). The entry originates in a study of tumor-infiltrating lymphocytes in localized non-small cell lung cancer. Looking at the study overall: Each patient gave resected tumor and non-adjacent uninvolved lung tissue.

Findings and caveats of the study: Only some patients had TCR sequencing, depending on available tissue.

The assay was immunoSEQ multiplex PCR, and TCRdb's table has in-frame clones only and misses some. The repertoire holds around 15,000 clones, with 80% as singletons. The sequenced sample consisted of uninvolved lung tissue not adjacent to the tumor. The receptor was derived from a human donor with non-small cell lung cancer. The genes are TRBV19 and TRBJ1-4; D gene unclear. The CDR3 here is CASSGSSNEKLFF. The CDR3 DNA follows: TGTGCCAGTAGCGGATCTTCAAATGAAAAACTGTTTTTT.